This T cell receptor (beta chain) was profiled in a study of cytomegalovirus exposure and HLA in healthy donors. The CDR3 has 14 amino acids. Looked up from germline, CDR1 is PRHDT and CDR2 is FYEKMQ (reference sequence). V dropped 5 bases and J dropped 3 bases, with 13 bases sitting between them. Amplification used 60 Vbeta primers and 13 Jbeta primers. Data came from immunoSEQ multiplex PCR; TCRdb stores just in-frame clones and leaves some out. The data show over 120,000 clones, over 70% seen once. This clone was counted once. This clonotype originated in a man between 35 and 55 years old in good health and CMV-seronegative. Sequencing used PBMCs. J is TRBJ1-1 and V is TRBV13; a weak D match, TRBD1 (6 bases). CDR3 bases: TGTGCCAGCAGCAGGGGGGGCCGGGACACTGAAGCTTTCTTT. Translation gives CASSRGGRDTEAFF.